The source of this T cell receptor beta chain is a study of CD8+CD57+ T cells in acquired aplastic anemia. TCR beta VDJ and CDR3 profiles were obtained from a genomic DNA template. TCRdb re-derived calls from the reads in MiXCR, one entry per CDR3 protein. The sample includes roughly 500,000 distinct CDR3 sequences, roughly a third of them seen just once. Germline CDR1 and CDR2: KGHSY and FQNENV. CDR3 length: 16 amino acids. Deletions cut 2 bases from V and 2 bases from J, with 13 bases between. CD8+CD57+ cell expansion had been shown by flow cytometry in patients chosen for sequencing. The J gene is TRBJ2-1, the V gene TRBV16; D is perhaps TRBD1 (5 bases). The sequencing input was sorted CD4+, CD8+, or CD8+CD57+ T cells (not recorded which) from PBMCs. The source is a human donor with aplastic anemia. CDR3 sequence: CASSQVVRVPYNEQFF. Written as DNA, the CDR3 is TGTGCCAGCAGCCAAGTAGTCAGGGTCCCCTACAATGAGCAGTTCTTC.